This T cell receptor beta chain originates from a study of memory B cells and T cells in multiple sclerosis. This CDR3 contains 15 residues. CDR1 is SGHRS, CDR2 YFSETQ, per germline. V trimming: 4 bases; J trimming: 7 bases; junction bases outside the gene matches: 5. Generated by immunoSEQ multiplex PCR, the TCRdb table keeps only in-frame clones and is missing some. The sample holds tens of thousands of clones; roughly 88% are singletons and the top ten take approximately 2.6%. CFSE-dim autoproliferating and CFSE-high non-proliferating T cells from unstimulated culture were sequenced separately. Cultures began with 5x10^7 CFSE-labeled PBMCs, unstimulated for roughly 7 days, with replicate wells pooled. CFSE at approximately 0.5 uM labeled the PBMCs, which were then cultured unstimulated. This clone was seen more than once but under ten times. Its antigen is still unknown. Study results and caveats: Shared clonotype counts depended on differing compartment clone-set sizes and were normalized.

This clonotype was sampled from a human donor with multiple sclerosis. Sequenced material: PBMCs from blood kept in culture. V is TRBV5-1 and J is TRBJ1-6; 10 bases fit TRBD1. CDR3 loop: CASSKTGGGNSPLHF. CDR3 nucleotide sequence: TGCGCCAGCAGCAAGACAGGGGGCGGCAATTCACCCCTCCACTTT.